This T cell receptor (beta chain) was obtained from a study of response to subunit inactivated influenza vaccine. V shed 5 bases and J shed 9 bases, with 17 bases lying between them. This CDR3 contains 14 residues. TCRdb called the RT-PCR reads again in MiXCR, with one record for every CDR3 protein. Here the sample spans around 580,000 distinct CDR3 sequences, 12% being singletons. Many counts were recorded for this clonotype. The rearrangement uses TRBV12-3 or TRBV12-4 and TRBJ2-1, with TRBD2 as a possible D gene (7 bases). The input for sequencing was PBMCs from blood, taken on the day of vaccination. The receptor was isolated from a man in his fifties or sixties who received an inactivated influenza vaccine. CDR3 sequence: CASSPLGGAIEQFF. The CDR3 DNA sequence: TGTGCCAGCAGTCCCCTAGGGGGGGCAATTGAGCAGTTCTTC.